The entry below describes one T cell receptor beta chain. What it binds is not known. Germline CDR1 and CDR2: SEHNR and FQNEAQ (reference sequence). There are 13 residues in the CDR3. Trimming pared 5 bases from V and 2 bases from J, leaving 9 bases between. Clones were sequenced by immunoSEQ multiplex PCR, and TCRdb holds only the in-frame ones, with some missing. The sample consists of around 120,000 clones, around 80% of them appearing once. The sample comes from a study of a mutant IDH1 vaccine in newly diagnosed glioma. The wider study: Patients, over weeks 1, 3, 5, 7, 11, 15, 19 and 23, received a total of eight vaccinations. Either 4-6 weeks after radiotherapy alone or alongside temozolomide, vaccination was begun. Treated patients, averaging about 40 years, were around 62% male and roughly 38% female. Patients previously underwent radiotherapy, temozolomide, or both, and most underwent both.

Sample time point: week 11, during vaccination. The study gave 300 ug of mutant IDH1 20-mer peptide per vaccine dose, with topical imiquimod. This TCR was recovered from a man aged 35 to 55 with glioma. V gene TRBV7-9 combines with J gene TRBJ2-5; tentatively, D is TRBD1 (6 bases). Sample: PBMCs, taken from a glioma patient whose treatment included an IDH1 peptide vaccine. In nucleotides, the CDR3 is TGTGCCAGCAGCCGACAGGAGCAAGAGACCCAGTACTTC. Translation: CASSRQEQETQYF.